The clone carrying this T cell receptor (beta chain) was counted between two and nine times. These data come from a study of regulatory T cells in long-lasting Graves disease. Study-wide background: Those with persistent Graves' disease had received antithyroid drugs for over 5 years with positive TSH receptor antibodies.

The germline V gene has CDR1 SQVTM and CDR2 ANQGSEA. CDR3 length: 14 residues. The V gene lost 6 bases and the J gene lost 3 bases, with 14 bases spanning the gap. Arm-PCR of CDR3 regions and iRepertoire HTBI primers were used to build TCR beta libraries. TCRdb re-called the multiplex PCR reads with MiXCR, one entry per CDR3 protein. The table shows around 460,000 distinct CDR3 sequences, with around a fifth occurring only once. The sample's time point: persistent/refractory GD, antithyroid drugs over 5 years with positive TRAb. Preparation of the TCR library used RNA extracted from PBMCs. The sequencing used peripheral blood mononuclear cells (PBMCs), collected when the disease was refractory, from a patient treated with antithyroid drugs. This TCR was sampled from a female donor with Graves disease. The gene calls are TRBV29-1 and TRBJ2-2, with D perhaps matching TRBD1 or TRBD2 (5 bases each). Here the CDR3 reads CSVRPGTDTGELFF. Here the CDR3 DNA reads TGCAGCGTCCGACCAGGGACGGACACCGGGGAGCTGTTTTTT.